This T cell receptor beta chain derives from a study of T cells in Graves' hyperthyroidism and ophthalmopathy. This CDR3 has 16 amino acids. Germline V lookup: CDR1 MNHNS, CDR2 SASEGT. Trimming removed 5 bases from V and 0 bases from J; junction bases left unmatched: 8. Patients showing uncontrolled infection, other autoimmune disease, pregnancy or lactation were ineligible. Thyroid ultrasound, orbital computed tomography, clinical symptoms, and serum thyroxine and TRAb underpinned diagnoses. Study results and caveats: The blood repertoire included most of the expanded thyroid clonotypes above 0.001.

The table lists this clonotype with a few counts. Its matching antigen is unknown. Amplification yielded TCR beta CDR3 regions, with RNA transcripts as the source. HTBI primers were employed in a first-round RT-PCR of the TCR CDR3. Each CDR3 protein is one row after TCRdb ran MiXCR on the multiplex PCR reads. The top ten clones hold around 32% of a sample with nearly 750,000 distinct CDR3 sequences, 35% of them seen once. This sequence joins TRBV6-1 and TRBJ2-7, with 9 bases fitting TRBD1. This sequence originates from a middle-aged woman with Graves' hyperthyroidism. Sequencing was carried out using blood. The CDR3 protein is CASSPGQGTSSYEQYF. DNA of the CDR3: TGTGCCAGCAGTCCAGGACAGGGGACAAGCTCCTACGAGCAGTACTTC.